These T cell receptor beta chains were read from a single sample in a study of neurological immune-mediated disorders. TCRdb reanalysed the 5' RACE reads using MiXCR and keeps one entry per CDR3 protein. The data contain fewer than 30,000 distinct CDR3 sequences, over 5.5% of them seen just once; the ten biggest clones take up about 4.5%. The sample comprised PBMCs. These receptors were taken from a woman in her forties in good health. Each CDR3 is given with its conserved first and last residue. Fields, in order: J gene, D gene, clone size, V gene, CDR3 DNA, CDR3 protein. The D gene is left open where the match is weak. The size field reads once, few or many counts, or a class when the clone is expanded.

TRBJ1-5 NA many TRBV6-6 TGTGCCAGCAGTTCTATCAAAAGCAATCAGCCCCAGCATTTT CASSSIKSNQPQHF
TRBJ2-3 NA many TRBV21-1 TGTGCCAGCAGCTCCCAAGGGACGGCGACAAGCACAGATACGCAGTATTTT CASSSQGTATSTDTQYF
TRBJ1-2 NA many TRBV19 TGTGCCAGTAGAGCTAGGCCCGGGGACTATGGCTACACCTTC CASRARPGDYGYTF
TRBJ1-6 NA many TRBV18 TGTGCCAGCTCACCAAATGGGCAGGAAAATAATTCACCCCTCCACTTT CASSPNGQENNSPLHF
TRBJ1-6 NA many TRBV21-1 TGTGCCAGCAGCAAAGAGAGCGGGAGATCTAATTCACCCCTCCACTTT CASSKESGRSNSPLHF
TRBJ1-1 NA many TRBV7-9 TGTGCCAGCAGGAGACAGCCCGAAGCTTTCTTT CASRRQPEAFF
TRBJ2-2 TRBD1 many TRBV7-3 TGTGCCAGCAGCTACAACAGGGGCGGGGAGCTGTTTTTT CASSYNRGGELFF
TRBJ1-1 NA many TRBV5-1 TGCGCCAGCAGCTTACAGGGTGCGGACACTGAAGCTTTCTTT CASSLQGADTEAFF
TRBJ2-2 NA many TRBV29-1 TGCAGCGTAACAGGGGGGGACACCGGGGAGCTGTTTTTT CSVTGGDTGELFF
TRBJ2-5 TRBD2 many TRBV5-1 TGCGCCAGCAGCGTTAGCGGGAGTGGGAAGACCCAGTACTTC CASSVSGSGKTQYF
TRBJ1-5 NA many TRBV2 TGTGCCAGCAGATCCACTCGGAGCGTTAATCAGCCCCAGCATTTT CASRSTRSVNQPQHF
TRBJ2-3 NA many TRBV20-1 TGCAGTGCTCCGTCGATACGGCGGATCGGGTTAGATACGCAGTATTTT CSAPSIRRIGLDTQYF
TRBJ1-2 NA many TRBV7-8 TGTGCCAGCAGCCGCGGGATAAGGGAGGGGAGCTATGGCTACACCTTC CASSRGIREGSYGYTF